A single sample is the source of the 20 T cell receptor beta chains below, sequenced in a study of shared T cell receptors in the human thymus. Here immunoSEQ multiplex PCR was the method, and the copy in TCRdb shows in-frame clones only, minus some. In the table there are 700,000 to 750,000 clones, roughly 85% of which are singletons. These data are also associated with another study on human thymus T cells.

The sample comprised thymocytes. These receptor sequences come from a girl less than two years old with a congenital heart defect.

In its sample, this clone was seen once. The genes are TRBV27 and TRBJ2-7; 9 bases align to TRBD2. J lost 6 bases, V lost 6 bases, and 12 bases had no gene match. This CDR3 spans 15 amino acids. The V gene's germline CDR1 is MNHEY and CDR2 SMNVEV (reference sequence). The CDR3 loop is CASSLTTGLATEQYF. CDR3 coding DNA: TGTGCCAGCAGCCTTACGACGGGACTAGCAACCGAGCAGTACTTC.

The CDR3 loop reads CASSVPGNEQFF. Written as DNA, the CDR3 is TGTGCCAGCAGTGTTCCAGGCAATGAGCAGTTCTTC. The rearrangement links TRBV6-1 to TRBJ2-1; no definite D call. CDR1 MNHNS and CDR2 SASEGT come from the germline V gene. CDR3 length: 12 residues. Trimming took off 4 bases at V and 6 bases at J, with 7 bases between the two ends.

This clone has more than one count but fewer than ten. The chain carries TRBV5-6 and TRBJ1-1; 10 bases fit TRBD1. The CDR3 length is 13 residues. Germline V gene data show CDR1 as SGHDT and CDR2 as YYEEEE. V shed 4 bases and J 5 bases; nucleotides not matched to a gene: 2. CDR3 DNA: TGTGCCAGCAGCGTGGACAGGGGGACTGAAGCTTTCTTT. It specifies CASSVDRGTEAFF.

A remark on this clone: Germline is not matched at one junction end, which may reflect a read error. The chain combines TRBV12-5 with TRBJ2-7; possibly TRBD1 for D (6 bases). Germline V gene sequence: CDR1 LGHNT, CDR2 FRNRAP. The CDR3 runs to 15 residues. The CDR3 loop reads CASGLVVGGAYAQYF. CDR3 sequence (DNA): TGTGCTAGTGGTTTGGTAGTAGGGGGTGCCTACGCGCAGTACTTC.

The rearrangement joins TRBV7-8 to TRBJ1-1; TRBD1 agrees at 9 bases. The junction had 8 bases not matched to a gene; V was cut back by 5 bases and J by 4 bases. Germline V gene lookup returns CDR1 SGHVS and CDR2 FQNEAQ. The CDR3 runs 15 residues. CDR3 loop: CASSPRTGATTEAFF. CDR3 bases: TGTGCCAGCAGCCCGAGGACAGGGGCGACCACTGAAGCTTTCTTT. The entire variable domain, with the rest obtained from reference TRBV7-8 and TRBJ1-1, is as follows: GAGVSQSPRYKVAKRGQDVALRCDPISGHVSLFWYQQALGQGPEFLTYFQNEAQLDKSGLPSDRFFAERPEGSVSTLKIQRTQQEDSAVYLCASSPRTGATTEAFFGQGTRLTVV.

The rearrangement uses TRBV5-1 and TRBJ1-2; D may be TRBD1 (5 bases). CDR3 length: 14 residues. CDR1 and CDR2 from the germline V gene are SGHRS and YFSETQ. Deletions cut 2 bases from V and 3 bases from J, with 11 bases between. In nucleotides, the CDR3 is TGCGCCAGCAGCTTCCGGGGGGTTCACTATGGCTACACCTTC. It specifies CASSFRGVHYGYTF.

The V and J genes are TRBV27 and TRBJ2-7; D is perhaps TRBD2 (5 bases). The V end lost 6 bases, the J end lost 0 bases, and 18 bases lay between the germline ends. The CDR3 has 16 residues. Per the germline V gene, CDR1 is MNHEY and CDR2 is SMNVEV (reference sequence). This CDR3 reads CASSPPGSLLSYEQYF. CDR3 nucleotides: TGTGCCAGCAGCCCCCCGGGGTCGCTTCTCTCCTACGAGCAGTACTTC.

V gene TRBV7-3 combines with J gene TRBJ1-1; 8 bases line up with TRBD1. Germline-derived CDR1 and CDR2 are SGHTA and FQGTGA. With V trimmed by 4 bases and J by 4 bases, 14 bases remained unmatched. The CDR3 totals 17 residues. The CDR3 loop is CASSSHGQGMFTTEAFF. The CDR3 nucleotides are TGTGCCAGCAGCTCCCACGGACAGGGAATGTTCACCACTGAAGCTTTCTTT.

This clone was observed a handful of times. The rearrangement uses TRBV6-5 and TRBJ1-5, with D perhaps TRBD1 (5 bases). Trimming removed 8 bases from V and 4 bases from J, with 12 bases in between. The CDR3 consists of 13 residues. Germline CDR1 is MNHEY and CDR2 is SVGAGI. CDR3 sequence: CASGGGINQPQHF. The CDR3 region has the DNA TGTGCCAGCGGGGGGGGGATAAATCAGCCCCAGCATTTT.

This clone was seen a few times. The J gene is TRBJ2-5, the V gene TRBV2; D may be TRBD2 (8 bases). Germline V gene lookup returns CDR1 SNHLY and CDR2 FYNNEI. The CDR3 length is 13 residues. V lost 11 bases and J 4 bases, leaving 17 bases between the germline ends. CDR3 in amino acids: CAQGGLGIETQYF. For the CDR3, the DNA is TGTGCCCAGGGGGGACTAGGTATAGAGACCCAGTACTTC.

This chain joins TRBV2 and TRBJ2-6, with no clear D. The germline V and J ends were trimmed by 3 bases and 2 bases, with 8 bases remaining between them. This CDR3 has 15 amino acids. CDR1 SNHLY and CDR2 FYNNEI come from the germline V gene. CDR3 in amino acids: CASSDPVTGANVLTF. The CDR3 nucleotides are TGTGCCAGCAGTGATCCGGTAACTGGGGCCAACGTCCTGACTTTC.

The CDR3 region has the DNA TGCGCCAGCAGCTTTAAAACTAGCGGGGGCTTCAGCACAGATACGCAGTATTTT. Translation gives CASSFKTSGGFSTDTQYF. The rearrangement uses TRBV5-1 and TRBJ2-3; 11 positions match TRBD2. The germline V gene encodes CDR1 SGHRS and CDR2 YFSETQ. This CDR3 comprises 18 residues. Trimming at V came to 2 bases and at J to 0 bases, leaving 8 bases not matched to a gene.

V usage is TRBV9 and J usage is TRBJ2-1, with D possibly being TRBD1 (6 bases). V lost 3 bases and J lost 5, with 21 bases in between. Per germline, CDR1 SGDLS and CDR2 YYNGEE. The CDR3 length is 17 residues. DNA of the CDR3: TGTGCCAGCAGCGCTCCCACAGGGAAGCCCTCGCACAATGAGCAGTTCTTC. Its translation is CASSAPTGKPSHNEQFF.

This clone was found once. The chain uses TRBV1 and TRBJ2-3; TRBD1 was called by the table and not checked on the DNA. TRBV1 is shown as a pseudogene. The CDR3 covers 16 residues. Here the CDR3 reads CTSSRQQGLGTDTQYF. The CDR3 DNA reads TGCACCAGCAGCCGCCAACAGGGGCTGGGCACAGATACGCAGTATTTT.

The V and J genes are TRBV7-6 and TRBJ2-1, with D maybe TRBD1 (6 bases). The CDR3 has 19 amino acids. Germline assignment: CDR1 SGHVS and CDR2 FNYEAQ. V was pared by 2 bases and J by 1 base, with 21 bases between. This chain's CDR3 is CASSLTLNGTSISYNEQFF. The CDR3, as DNA: TGTGCCAGCAGCTTAACCCTTAACGGGACATCGATTTCCTACAATGAGCAGTTCTTC.

This chain uses TRBV5-6 with TRBJ2-5, with 9 nucleotides matching TRBD2. Looked up from germline, CDR1 is SGHDT and CDR2 is YYEEEE. Unmatched junction bases numbered 2, after V lost 4 bases and J lost 1 base. The CDR3 spans 14 residues. The DNA for the CDR3 is TGTGCCAGCAGCGCGGGGGGGACCCAAGAGACCCAGTACTTC. Protein product: CASSAGGTQETQYF.

The chain uses TRBV6-4 and TRBJ1-2, with D perhaps TRBD1 (6 bases). The germline V gene has CDR1 MRHNA and CDR2 SNTAGT. The CDR3 is made up of 13 amino acids. Trimming shortened V by 4 bases and J by 4 bases, and 10 bases separated the two germline ends. This chain's CDR3 is CASSVEGGYGYTF. The CDR3 nucleotides read TGTGCCAGCAGTGTAGAAGGGGGCTATGGCTACACCTTC.

J is TRBJ2-3 and V is TRBV18; D is possibly TRBD2 (6 bases). The CDR3 has 18 amino acids. V lost 2 bases and J lost 2, with 20 bases in between. The germline V gene encodes CDR1 KGHSH and CDR2 LQKENI. In DNA, the CDR3 is TGTGCCAGCTCACCAAGGGCCGGGCTAGCGCGATCCACAGATACGCAGTATTTT. This translates into CASSPRAGLARSTDTQYF.

The chain employs TRBV7-3 and TRBJ2-5; tentatively, D is TRBD1 (5 bases). The CDR3 spans 16 residues. V was pared by 1 base and J by 1 base, with 13 bases between. Germline CDR1 and CDR2: SGHTA and FQGTGA. CDR3 loop: CASSLRAGPTQETQYF. CDR3 DNA sequence: TGTGCCAGCAGCTTAAGAGCAGGGCCAACCCAAGAGACCCAGTACTTC.

CDR3 in DNA: TGTGCCAGCTCACCAGGGACATATACCGGGGAGCTGTTTTTT. Protein product: CASSPGTYTGELFF. The chain employs TRBV18 and TRBJ2-2; the D gene is possibly TRBD1 (6 bases). V lost 2 bases, J lost 5 bases, and 9 bases lay in between. The germline V gene encodes CDR1 KGHSH and CDR2 LQKENI. This CDR3 contains 14 residues.